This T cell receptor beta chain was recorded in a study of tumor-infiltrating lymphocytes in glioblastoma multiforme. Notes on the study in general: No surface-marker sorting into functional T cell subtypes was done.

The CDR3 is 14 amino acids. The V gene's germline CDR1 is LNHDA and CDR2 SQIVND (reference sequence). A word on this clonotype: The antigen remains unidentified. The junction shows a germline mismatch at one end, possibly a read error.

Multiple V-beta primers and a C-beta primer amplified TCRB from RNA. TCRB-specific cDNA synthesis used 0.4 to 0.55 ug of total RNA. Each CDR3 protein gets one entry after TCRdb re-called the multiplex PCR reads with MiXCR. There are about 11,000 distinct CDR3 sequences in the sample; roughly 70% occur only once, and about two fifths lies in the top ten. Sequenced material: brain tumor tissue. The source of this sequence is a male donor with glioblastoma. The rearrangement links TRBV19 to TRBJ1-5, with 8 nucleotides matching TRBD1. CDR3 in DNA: TGTGCCAGTAGTTCCCCGGGACAGGCACAGCCCCAGCGTTTT. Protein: CASSSPGQAQPQRF. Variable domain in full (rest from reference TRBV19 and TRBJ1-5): DGGITQSPKYLFRKEGQNVTLSCEQNLNHDAMYWYRQDPGQGLRLIYYSQIVNDFQKGDIAEGYSVSREKKESFPLTVTSAQKNPTAFYLCASSSPGQAQPQRFGDGTRLSIL.